The entry that follows covers one TCR beta chain sequence. Antigen unknown. These data belong to a study of vaccination and CD4 T cells after COVID-19. As for the study in general: The convalescents, six males and four females, included two who were Hispanic.

Treatment: 10-day PBMC culture with coronavirus spike peptide pools or control peptides (ViraFEST assay). T cells were expanded with peptide pools, and expanded clonotypes were identified by TCR sequencing. The germline V gene encodes CDR1 GTSNPN and CDR2 SVGIG (reference sequence). CDR3 size: 15 residues. V lost 3 bases to trimming and J lost 3 bases, with 17 bases between them. Cultured CD4+ T-cell DNA underwent Oncomine TCR Beta short-read sequencing. Using its own MiXCR run on the PCR reads, TCRdb lists one record per CDR3 protein. The sample holds nearly 20,000 distinct CDR3 sequences; around four fifths are singletons and the top ten take about a sixth. General study results and limits: Only post-vaccination samples contained a median 86.3% of the reactive clones in convalescent patients.

The sequence was collected from a human donor who received a COVID-19 vaccine. V gene TRBV30 combines with J gene TRBJ1-1; a possible D gene is TRBD1 (5 bases). Sequencing was performed on CD4+ T cells from blood, cultured in vitro, taken after SARS-CoV-2 vaccination. The CDR3 loop is CAWRGGGNWDTEAFF. The CDR3 DNA is TGTGCCTGGAGGGGCGGGGGGAACTGGGACACTGAAGCTTTCTTT.